The following is a T cell receptor (beta chain) sequence with its context. The antigen is not known. Germline V lookup: CDR1 KGHSH, CDR2 LQKENI. The CDR3 covers 14 residues. The germline V and J ends were trimmed by 0 bases and 5 bases, with 10 bases remaining between them. The data stem from a study of shared clonotypes between healthy human individuals. General observations from the study: Represented genetic and exposure-history diversity was restricted by having few donors. The study found lower generation probabilities in non-shared clonotypes than in those shared by all four donors.

Only in-frame clones appear in the TCRdb table, and some are missing; sequencing was by immunoSEQ multiplex PCR. The table includes roughly 2,500,000 clones, 80% to 95% detected once. The sequenced sample consisted of naive CD4+ T cells from PBMCs. Subset of the sample: CD45RA+ positively selected. This clonotype originated in a man aged 18 to 30 in good health. Some clones in this sample may be carry-over from other donors' samples. The chain employs TRBV18 and TRBJ1-2; a possible D gene is TRBD1 (5 bases). The CDR3 reads CASSPPRDGYGYTF. The CDR3 nucleotides read TGTGCCAGCTCACCACCGCGGGACGGGTATGGCTACACCTTC.